Listed below are T cell receptor beta chains from one sample, sequenced in a study of blood T cell repertoires in COVID-19. The data were produced by immunoSEQ multiplex PCR, yet TCRdb's version contains in-frame clones alone and is incomplete. In the table there are hundreds of thousands of clones, more than 75% of which are singletons. The sequencing sample was made of PBMCs or T cells enriched from blood (not recorded which). Receptors originate from a man aged 55 to 70 who had recovered from COVID-19. Each CDR3 is given with its conserved first and last residue. Each record gives: CDR3 DNA, CDR3 protein, D gene, V gene, J gene, clone size. A D gene is named only where the DNA matches it firmly. Where a row states a size, it is once, few, many or the class of an expanded clone; other rows omit it.

cdr3_nt: TGTGCCAGCAGCGAGGGGGTCAATGAGCAGTTCTTC; cdr3_aa: CASSEGVNEQFF; d_call: NA; v_call: TRBV9; j_call: TRBJ2-1; clone_size: once
cdr3_nt: TGTGCCAGCAAACCGGGACAGGGTTATAATTCACCCCTCCACTTT; cdr3_aa: CASKPGQGYNSPLHF; d_call: TRBD1; v_call: TRBV7-2; j_call: TRBJ1-6; clone_size: NA
cdr3_nt: TGTGCCAGCTCACCTCAGGGGGCAACTAATGAAAAACTGTTTTTT; cdr3_aa: CASSPQGATNEKLFF; d_call: TRBD1; v_call: TRBV18; j_call: TRBJ1-4; clone_size: NA
cdr3_nt: TGTGCCACCAGTGCCCCCGGCGGGACTAGCGGGATCATGTCCTACAATGAGCAGTTCTTC; cdr3_aa: CATSAPGGTSGIMSYNEQFF; d_call: TRBD2; v_call: TRBV24-1; j_call: TRBJ2-1; clone_size: NA
cdr3_nt: TGTGCCAGCAGGGCCCGGGACCAAGAGACCCAGTACTTC; cdr3_aa: CASRARDQETQYF; d_call: NA; v_call: TRBV6-5; j_call: TRBJ2-5; clone_size: NA
cdr3_nt: TGTGCCTGGAGTTCGGGGGAGGGCTATGGCTACACCTTC; cdr3_aa: CAWSSGEGYGYTF; d_call: NA; v_call: TRBV30; j_call: TRBJ1-2; clone_size: NA
cdr3_nt: TGTGCCAGCAGCTCGGGGACTAGAGTATACGAGCAGTACTTC; cdr3_aa: CASSSGTRVYEQYF; d_call: TRBD2; v_call: TRBV11-2; j_call: TRBJ2-7; clone_size: NA
cdr3_nt: TGCGCCAGCAGCCTGCACAGGGGCCGCTCCCTTATTGAAGCTTTCTTT; cdr3_aa: CASSLHRGRSLIEAFF; d_call: TRBD1; v_call: TRBV5-1; j_call: TRBJ1-1; clone_size: NA
cdr3_nt: TGTGCCAGCAGCAAAGGGGGAGCTTCCTACAATGAGCAGTTCTTC; cdr3_aa: CASSKGGASYNEQFF; d_call: NA; v_call: TRBV21-1; j_call: TRBJ2-1; clone_size: NA
cdr3_nt: TGTGCCACCAGCAGAGGGGCAAATGGCTACACCTTC; cdr3_aa: CATSRGANGYTF; d_call: NA; v_call: TRBV15; j_call: TRBJ1-2; clone_size: NA
cdr3_nt: TGTGCCACCAGTGATTTGACTAGCGGGGCCGCGAACACCGGGGAGCTGTTTTTT; cdr3_aa: CATSDLTSGAANTGELFF; d_call: TRBD2; v_call: TRBV24-1; j_call: TRBJ2-2; clone_size: NA
cdr3_nt: TGTGCCAGCTCACCGATATTCAGGGGACACACTGAAGCTTTCTTT; cdr3_aa: CASSPIFRGHTEAFF; d_call: NA; v_call: TRBV18; j_call: TRBJ1-1; clone_size: NA
cdr3_nt: TGTGCCAGCAGCCAAGACGGCGGGAGGTCACCCCTCCACTTT; cdr3_aa: CASSQDGGRSPLHF; d_call: NA; v_call: TRBV3-1/TRBV3-2; j_call: TRBJ1-6; clone_size: NA
cdr3_nt: TGTGCCGGCGGGTGGGATACGCAGTATTTT; cdr3_aa: CAGGWDTQYF; d_call: NA; v_call: TRBV30; j_call: TRBJ2-3; clone_size: once
cdr3_nt: TGTGCCAGTAGGATCAATGACAGGGTGTCCCAGCCCCAGCATTTT; cdr3_aa: CASRINDRVSQPQHF; d_call: TRBD1; v_call: TRBV19; j_call: TRBJ1-5; clone_size: NA
cdr3_nt: TGTGCCAGCGAAACCCCGGGACAGGGAAACGAGCAGTACTTC; cdr3_aa: CASETPGQGNEQYF; d_call: TRBD1; v_call: TRBV2; j_call: TRBJ2-7; clone_size: NA
cdr3_nt: TGTGCCAGCAGCCAAGACTGGGGGGGCTTAGGCACTGAAGCTTTCTTT; cdr3_aa: CASSQDWGGLGTEAFF; d_call: NA; v_call: TRBV4-2; j_call: TRBJ1-1; clone_size: NA
cdr3_nt: TGTGCCAGCAGTGACGGGACAGGCACAGATACGCAGTATTTT; cdr3_aa: CASSDGTGTDTQYF; d_call: TRBD1; v_call: TRBV6-4; j_call: TRBJ2-3; clone_size: once
cdr3_nt: TGTGCCAGCAGTTTAATACAGGGGGCTTGGAATGAGCAGTTCTTC; cdr3_aa: CASSLIQGAWNEQFF; d_call: TRBD1; v_call: TRBV27; j_call: TRBJ2-1; clone_size: NA
cdr3_nt: TGCGCCAGCAGCCCAAGGGGACTAGCGGGCACAGATACGCAGTATTTT; cdr3_aa: CASSPRGLAGTDTQYF; d_call: TRBD2; v_call: TRBV5-1; j_call: TRBJ2-3; clone_size: NA
cdr3_nt: TGTGCCAGCTCACCCAGCGGGACCCACACTGAAGCTTTCTTT; cdr3_aa: CASSPSGTHTEAFF; d_call: NA; v_call: TRBV18; j_call: TRBJ1-1; clone_size: NA
cdr3_nt: TGCGCCAGCAGCCTCACCTTCGCGGGAGGCACCGGGGAGCTGTTTTTT; cdr3_aa: CASSLTFAGGTGELFF; d_call: TRBD2; v_call: TRBV4-1; j_call: TRBJ2-2; clone_size: NA
cdr3_nt: TGTGCCAGCAGCTCCCCTGGCGGGAAAGGGGTGGAAGAGACCCAGTACTTC; cdr3_aa: CASSSPGGKGVEETQYF; d_call: NA; v_call: TRBV7-9; j_call: TRBJ2-5; clone_size: NA
cdr3_nt: TGTGCCAGCAGCTCACGGACAGGGAGGCCCACCGGGGAGCTGTTTTTT; cdr3_aa: CASSSRTGRPTGELFF; d_call: TRBD1; v_call: TRBV7-6; j_call: TRBJ2-2; clone_size: NA